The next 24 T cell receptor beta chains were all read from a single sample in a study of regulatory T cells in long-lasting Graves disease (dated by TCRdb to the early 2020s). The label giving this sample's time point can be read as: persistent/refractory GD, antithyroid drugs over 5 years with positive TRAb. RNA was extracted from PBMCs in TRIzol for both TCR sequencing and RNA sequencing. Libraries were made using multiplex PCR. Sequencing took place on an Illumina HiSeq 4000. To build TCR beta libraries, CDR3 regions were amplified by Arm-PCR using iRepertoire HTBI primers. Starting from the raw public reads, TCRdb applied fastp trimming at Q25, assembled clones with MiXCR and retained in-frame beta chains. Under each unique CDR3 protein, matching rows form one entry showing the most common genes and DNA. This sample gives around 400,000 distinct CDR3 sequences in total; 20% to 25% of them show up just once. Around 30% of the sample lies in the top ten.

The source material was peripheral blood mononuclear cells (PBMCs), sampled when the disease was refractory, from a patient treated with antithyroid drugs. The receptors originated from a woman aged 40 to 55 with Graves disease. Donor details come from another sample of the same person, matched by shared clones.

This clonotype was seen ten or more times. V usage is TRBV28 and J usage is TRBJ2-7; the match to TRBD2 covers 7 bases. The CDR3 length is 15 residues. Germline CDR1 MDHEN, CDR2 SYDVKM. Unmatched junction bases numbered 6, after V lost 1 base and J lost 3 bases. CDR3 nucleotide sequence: TGTGCCAGCAGTTTATTACCGGGACTACGCTACGAGCAGTACTTC. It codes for CASSLLPGLRYEQYF.

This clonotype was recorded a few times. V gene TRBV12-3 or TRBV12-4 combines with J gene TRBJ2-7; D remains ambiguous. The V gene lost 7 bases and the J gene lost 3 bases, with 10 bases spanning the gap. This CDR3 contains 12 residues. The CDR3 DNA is TGTGCCAGCAAGGGAATGGACTACGAGCAGTACTTC. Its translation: CASKGMDYEQYF.

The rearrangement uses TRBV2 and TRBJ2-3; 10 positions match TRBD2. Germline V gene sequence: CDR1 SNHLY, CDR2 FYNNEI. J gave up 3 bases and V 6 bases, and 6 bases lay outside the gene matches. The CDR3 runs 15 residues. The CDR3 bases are TGTGCCAGCAGAAAAATAGCGGGAGGTACAGATACGCAGTATTTT. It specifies CASRKIAGGTDTQYF.

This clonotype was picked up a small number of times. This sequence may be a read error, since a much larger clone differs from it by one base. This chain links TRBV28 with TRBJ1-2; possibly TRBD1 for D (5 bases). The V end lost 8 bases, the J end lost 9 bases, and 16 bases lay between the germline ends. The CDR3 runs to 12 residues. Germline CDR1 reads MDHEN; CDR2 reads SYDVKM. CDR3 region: CASFTSGHSYTF. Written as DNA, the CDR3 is TGTGCCAGCTTCACGTCAGGGCACAGCTACACCTTC.

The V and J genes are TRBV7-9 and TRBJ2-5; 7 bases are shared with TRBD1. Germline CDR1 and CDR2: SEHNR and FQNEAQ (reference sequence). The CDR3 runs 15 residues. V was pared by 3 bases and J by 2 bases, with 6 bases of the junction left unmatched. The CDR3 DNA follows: TGTGCCAGCAGCTTTACAGGGGCGCGGCAAGAGACCCAGTACTTC. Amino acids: CASSFTGARQETQYF.

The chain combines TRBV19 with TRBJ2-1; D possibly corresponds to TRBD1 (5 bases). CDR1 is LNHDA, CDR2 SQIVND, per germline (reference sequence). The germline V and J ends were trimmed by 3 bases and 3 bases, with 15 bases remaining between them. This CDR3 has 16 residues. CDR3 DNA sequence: TGTGCCAGTAGTATCGGAGATCAGGGTCACTACAATGAGCAGTTCTTC. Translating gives CASSIGDQGHYNEQFF.

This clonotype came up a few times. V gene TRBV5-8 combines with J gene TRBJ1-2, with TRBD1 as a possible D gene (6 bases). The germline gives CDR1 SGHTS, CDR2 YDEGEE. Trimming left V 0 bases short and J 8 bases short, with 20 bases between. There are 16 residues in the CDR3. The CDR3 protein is CASSLGWGGAVEGYTF. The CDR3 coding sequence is TGTGCCAGCAGCTTGGGATGGGGGGGCGCAGTCGAAGGCTACACCTTC.

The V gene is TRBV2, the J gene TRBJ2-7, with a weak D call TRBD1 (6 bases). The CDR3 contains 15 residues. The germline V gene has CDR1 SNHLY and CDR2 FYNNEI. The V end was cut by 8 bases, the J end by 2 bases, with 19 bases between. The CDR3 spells CASGSSRDKTYEQYF. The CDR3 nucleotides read TGTGCCAGCGGGTCGTCCCGGGACAAGACCTACGAGCAGTACTTC.

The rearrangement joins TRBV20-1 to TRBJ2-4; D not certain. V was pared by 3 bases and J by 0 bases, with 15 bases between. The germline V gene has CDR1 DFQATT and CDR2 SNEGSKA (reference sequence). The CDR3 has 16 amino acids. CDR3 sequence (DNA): TGCAGTGCTAGGAATCTCGGCGCCTTAGCCAAAAACATTCAGTACTTC. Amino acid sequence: CSARNLGALAKNIQYF.

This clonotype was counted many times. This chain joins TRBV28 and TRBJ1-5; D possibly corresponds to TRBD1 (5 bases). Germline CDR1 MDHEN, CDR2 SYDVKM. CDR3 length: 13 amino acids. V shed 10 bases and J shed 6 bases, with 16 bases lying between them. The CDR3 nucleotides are TGTGCCACAGTTCAAGGGGTCGGTCAGCCCCAGCATTTT. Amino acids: CATVQGVGQPQHF.

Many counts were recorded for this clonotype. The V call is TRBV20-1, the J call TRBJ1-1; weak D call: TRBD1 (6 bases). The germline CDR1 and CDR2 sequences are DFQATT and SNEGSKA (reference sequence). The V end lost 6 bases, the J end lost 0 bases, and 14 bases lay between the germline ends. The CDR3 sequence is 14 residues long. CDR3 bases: TGCAGTGCCCGGAAGGACAGTGTGAACACTGAAGCTTTCTTT. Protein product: CSARKDSVNTEAFF.

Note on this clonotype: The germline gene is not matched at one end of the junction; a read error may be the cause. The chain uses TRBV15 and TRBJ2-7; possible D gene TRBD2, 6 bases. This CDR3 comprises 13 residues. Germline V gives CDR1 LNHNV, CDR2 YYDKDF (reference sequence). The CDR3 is CAASSGSSYEQYF. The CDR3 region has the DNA TGTGCCGCCAGCTCCGGGAGCTCCTACGAGCAGTACTTC.

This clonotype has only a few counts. CDR3 DNA: TGTGCCAGCAGTCAAAGAGGGTTAAACACTGAAGCTTTCTTT. Encoded protein: CASSQRGLNTEAFF. The chain employs TRBV6-1 and TRBJ1-1; no definite D call. The germline CDR1 and CDR2 sequences are MNHNS and SASEGT. CDR3 size: 14 residues. Deletions cut 5 bases from V and 2 bases from J, with 12 bases between.

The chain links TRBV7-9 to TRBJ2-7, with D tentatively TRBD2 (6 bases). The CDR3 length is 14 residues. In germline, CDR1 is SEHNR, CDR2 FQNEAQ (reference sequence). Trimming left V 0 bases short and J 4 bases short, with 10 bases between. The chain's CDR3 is CASSLAGLIYEQYF. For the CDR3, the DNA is TGTGCCAGCAGCTTAGCGGGACTGATTTACGAGCAGTACTTC.

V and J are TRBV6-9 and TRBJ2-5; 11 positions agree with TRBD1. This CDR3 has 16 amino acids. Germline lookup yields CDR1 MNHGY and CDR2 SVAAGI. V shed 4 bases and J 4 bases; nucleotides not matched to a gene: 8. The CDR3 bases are TGTGCCAGCAGTTGGGGACTGGACAGGGGGCGAGAGACCCAGTACTTC. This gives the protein CASSWGLDRGRETQYF.

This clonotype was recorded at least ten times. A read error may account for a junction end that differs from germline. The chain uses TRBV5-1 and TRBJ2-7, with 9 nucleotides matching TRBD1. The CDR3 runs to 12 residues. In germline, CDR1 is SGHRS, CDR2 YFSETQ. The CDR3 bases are TGTGCCAGCAGCTTGACAGGGGGCGAGCAGTACTTC. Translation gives CASSLTGGEQYF.

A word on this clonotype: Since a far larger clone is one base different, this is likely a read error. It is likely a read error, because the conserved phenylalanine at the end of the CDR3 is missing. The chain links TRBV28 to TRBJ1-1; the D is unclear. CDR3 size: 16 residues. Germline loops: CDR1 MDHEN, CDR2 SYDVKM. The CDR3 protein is CATSRHGYSMNTEAFS. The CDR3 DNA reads TGTGCCACCAGTAGGCACGGTTACTCGATGAACACTGAAGCTTTCTCT.

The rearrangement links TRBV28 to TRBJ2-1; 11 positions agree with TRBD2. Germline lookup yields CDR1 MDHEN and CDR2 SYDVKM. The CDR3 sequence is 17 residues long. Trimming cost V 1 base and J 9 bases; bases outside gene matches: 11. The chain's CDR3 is CASSLSPRLAGGVEQFF. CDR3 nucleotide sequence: TGTGCCAGCAGTTTATCCCCCCGGCTAGCGGGAGGAGTTGAGCAGTTCTTC.

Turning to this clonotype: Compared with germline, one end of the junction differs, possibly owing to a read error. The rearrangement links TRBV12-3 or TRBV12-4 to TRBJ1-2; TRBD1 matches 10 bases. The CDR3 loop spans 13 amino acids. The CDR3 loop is CASSFRADRGNSF. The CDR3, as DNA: TGTGCCAGCAGTTTCCGGGCGGACAGGGGGAACTCCTTC.

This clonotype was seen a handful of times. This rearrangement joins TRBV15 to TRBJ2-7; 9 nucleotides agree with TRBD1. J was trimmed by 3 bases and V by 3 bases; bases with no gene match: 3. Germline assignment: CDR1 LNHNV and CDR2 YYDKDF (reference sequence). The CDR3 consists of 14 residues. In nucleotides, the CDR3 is TGTGCCACCAGCAGGGACAGGGGCCTCTACGAGCAGTACTTC. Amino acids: CATSRDRGLYEQYF.

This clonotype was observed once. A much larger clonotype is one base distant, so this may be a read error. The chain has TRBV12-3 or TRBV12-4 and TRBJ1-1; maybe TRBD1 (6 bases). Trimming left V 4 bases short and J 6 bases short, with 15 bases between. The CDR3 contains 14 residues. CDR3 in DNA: TGTGCCAGCAGTTCTCATTCGGGGGCCTCTGAAGCTTTCTTT. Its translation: CASSSHSGASEAFF.

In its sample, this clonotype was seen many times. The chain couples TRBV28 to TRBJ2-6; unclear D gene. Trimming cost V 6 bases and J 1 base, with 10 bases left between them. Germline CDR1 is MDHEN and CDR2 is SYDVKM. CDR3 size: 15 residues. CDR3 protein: CASSLTSSGANVLTF. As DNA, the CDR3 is TGTGCCAGCAGCTTAACGTCTTCTGGGGCCAACGTCCTGACTTTC.

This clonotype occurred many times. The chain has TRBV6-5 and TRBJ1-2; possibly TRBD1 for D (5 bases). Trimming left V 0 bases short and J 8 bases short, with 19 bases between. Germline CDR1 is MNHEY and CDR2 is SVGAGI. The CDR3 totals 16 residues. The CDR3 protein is CASSYSPSGPPSGYTF. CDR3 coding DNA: TGTGCCAGCAGTTACTCCCCCTCGGGACCGCCGAGCGGCTACACCTTC.

CDR3 residues: CASSFTGHNTGELFF. The CDR3 nucleotides are TGTGCCAGCAGCTTTACGGGACACAACACCGGGGAGCTGTTTTTT. The gene calls are TRBV7-6 and TRBJ2-2, with D tentatively TRBD1 (6 bases). Trimming removed 3 bases at V and 2 bases at J, with 10 bases between. The CDR3 runs 15 residues. Germline loops: CDR1 SGHVS, CDR2 FNYEAQ.